This TCR beta chain was observed in a study of cytomegalovirus exposure and HLA in healthy donors. Study outcomes and limitations: Usually a TCR sequence was rare, but some public TCRs were found in many donors. Researchers counted around 170 TCR beta chains as cytomegalovirus-associated.

Sequenced by immunoSEQ multiplex PCR; TCRdb stores in-frame clones only, minus some. The table includes about 130,000 clones, roughly 89% detected once. In regard to this clone: The antigen is undetermined.

Source material: PBMCs. The TCR was taken from a young woman in good health and CMV-seronegative.

CDR3 sequence reads: CASSAGGLGPEANVLTF. The CDR3 coding sequence is TGTGCCAGCAGCGCCGGGGGGTTAGGCCCTGAGGCCAACGTCCTGACTTTC. The J gene is TRBJ2-6, the V gene TRBV13; 7 bases fit TRBD2. The CDR3 contains 17 residues. The germline V gene has CDR1 PRHDT and CDR2 FYEKMQ (reference sequence). Germline trimming cut 5 bases from V and 6 bases from J; bases unmatched to any gene: 13.